Sequencing of this T cell receptor (beta chain) was carried out in a study of cytomegalovirus exposure and HLA in healthy donors. Trimming stripped 6 bases from V and 0 bases from J, with 17 bases between. Germline V lookup: CDR1 MGHRA, CDR2 YSYEKL. This CDR3 region has 16 residues. The primer mix had 60 Vbeta and 13 Jbeta primers. Generated by immunoSEQ multiplex PCR, the TCRdb table keeps only in-frame clones and is missing some. The sample holds 200,000 or so clones, around 82% seen once. The J gene is TRBJ1-1, the V gene TRBV4-1; TRBD1 might be the D (5 bases). This clonotype was sampled from a boy younger than 18 in good health and CMV-seronegative. Sequenced sample: PBMCs. The CDR3 is CASRDGGEGMNTEAFF. The CDR3 DNA is TGCGCCAGCAGGGATGGGGGGGAGGGGATGAACACTGAAGCTTTCTTT.